The TCR beta chain described here comes from a study of beta chain features in type 1 diabetes. Each donor gave one heparinised blood draw averaging roughly 100 mL. Each sorted fraction was over 95% pure. Study results and caveats: The naive, central memory and Treg TCRB repertoires of patients appeared to be more similar to one another than those of healthy donors.

TCRB transcripts that were expressed got sequenced, as all of the isolated RNA had been reverse transcribed. Sequencing was performed with immunoSEQ multiplex PCR; in TCRdb, only in-frame clones are kept and a portion is missing. This sample has 300,000 or so clones; 6.5% to 10% occur once, and the top ten carry around 0.45%. Only a few counts were recorded for this clone. The antigen remains unidentified. V gave up 0 bases and J gave up 1 base, with 9 bases separating them. From germline, CDR1 is LNHNV and CDR2 YYDKDF (reference sequence). The CDR3 runs to 15 residues. The sample comprised central memory CD4+ T cells from blood. The rearrangement links TRBV15 to TRBJ1-1; no clear D. The receptor was isolated from a young woman in good health. In DNA form, the CDR3 reads TGTGCCACCAGCAGAGAGTCAACAGCGAACACTGAAGCTTTCTTT. This translates into CATSRESTANTEAFF.